Following are 8 T cell receptor beta chains from one sample sequenced in a study of tumor-infiltrating lymphocytes in primary liver carcinoma. Production of TCR beta cDNA used 500 ng total RNA together with a constant-region primer. Nested multiplex PCR, run for three rounds with slightly modified ARM-PCR, yielded TCR beta libraries. Rounds one and two of PCR, each of 10 to 11 cycles, were primed with TRBV1-TRBV30 forward primers and a C-beta reverse primer. TCRdb reanalysed the multiplex PCR reads using MiXCR and keeps one entry per CDR3 protein. The table records some 320,000 distinct CDR3 sequences, 65% of them present only once. Blood RNA was derived from unsorted whole blood, and germline DNA was extracted too. The specimen was peripheral blood. The receptors here all came from a man aged 40-50 years with primary liver carcinoma and hepatitis B virus infection.

Concerning this clonotype: Possible read error: a much larger clone is one base away. J is TRBJ2-7 and V is TRBV5-5; TRBD2 is a possible D gene (5 bases). Germline assignment: CDR1 SGHKS and CDR2 YYEKEE (reference sequence). The CDR3 runs to 14 residues. CDR3 coding DNA: TGTGCCAGCAACTTGATGAGGGTGCGATACGAGCAGTACTTC. Its translation is CASNLMRVRYEQYF. The full variable domain, its missing parts supplied by reference TRBV5-5 and TRBJ2-7, is DAGVTQSPTHLIKTRGQQVTLRCSPISGHKSVSWYQQVLGQGPQFIFQYYEKEERGRGNFPDRFSARQFPNYSSELNVNALLLGDSALYLCASNLMRVRYEQYFGPGTRLTVT.

For this clonotype: A junction end diverges from the germline sequence, so it may reflect a read error. J is TRBJ2-5 and V is TRBV10-3, with a possible D match to TRBD2 (5 bases). The CDR3 totals 13 residues. Germline CDR1 reads ENHRY; CDR2 reads SYGVKD. CDR3 amino acids: CATGSRARETQNF. The CDR3 bases are TGTGCCACGGGGTCCCGGGCTAGGGAGACCCAGAACTTC.

To note about this clonotype: The conserved final phenylalanine or tryptophan is absent from the CDR3, which likely points to a read error. The chain links TRBV7-8 to TRBJ2-1; 7 nucleotides line up with TRBD2. With 5 bases clipped from V and 1 base from J, the junction kept 2 bases outside the gene matches. There are 14 residues in the CDR3. Germline lookup yields CDR1 SGHVS and CDR2 FQNEAQ. The CDR3 spells CASSRDYSYNEQFS. In DNA form, the CDR3 reads TGTGCCAGCAGCCGGGACTATTCCTACAATGAGCAGTTCTCC.

The V gene is TRBV7-9, the J gene TRBJ2-5; 7 bases match TRBD1. The CDR3 loop spans 14 amino acids. In germline, CDR1 is SEHNR, CDR2 FQNEAQ (reference sequence). The V and J ends lost 1 base and 6 bases, in that order; junction bases with no gene match: 5. The CDR3 loop is CASSLEQGKQTQYF. CDR3 coding DNA: TGTGCCAGCAGCTTAGAACAGGGGAAGCAGACCCAGTACTTC.

As regards this clonotype: This may be a read error: a much more frequent sequence differs by one nucleotide. The chain recombines TRBV4-2 with TRBJ1-4; D may be TRBD1 (5 bases). The CDR3 totals 13 residues. CDR1 is LGHNA and CDR2 is YNFKEQ in the germline V gene. The CDR3 sequence: CAGSLEGTEKLFF. The CDR3 DNA sequence: TGTGCCGGCAGCCTTGAAGGGACTGAAAAACTGTTTTTT.

Regarding this clonotype: The junction and the germline gene differ at one end; a read error may be behind it. This chain connects TRBV5-4 to TRBJ2-1, with D uncertain. This CDR3 comprises 14 residues. The germline gives CDR1 SGHNT, CDR2 YYREEE (reference sequence). The CDR3: CASHQDRSYNGQFF. The CDR3 DNA sequence: TGTGCCAGCCACCAGGATCGATCGTACAATGGGCAGTTCTTC.

As to this clonotype: This may arise from a read error, as a much more abundant clone is one base away. The chain carries TRBV4-1 and TRBJ1-3, with a possible D match to TRBD1 (6 bases). Looked up from germline, CDR1 is MGHRA and CDR2 is YSYEKL. The CDR3 runs 17 residues. With 4 bases removed from V and 8 bases from J, the gap between germline ends came to 24 bases. CDR3 loop: CASSLTHVTGSGHTIYF. The CDR3 DNA sequence: TGCGCCAGCAGCCTCACACATGTTACAGGGTCGGGACACACCATATATTTT.

CDR3 in amino acids: CASSDFGNEQFF. As DNA, the CDR3 is TGTGCCAGCAGTGACTTTGGCAATGAGCAGTTCTTC. This chain uses TRBV2 with TRBJ2-1; no definite D call. V lost 3 bases to trimming and J lost 6 bases, with 6 bases between them. CDR1 SNHLY and CDR2 FYNNEI come from the germline V gene. The CDR3 runs 12 residues.